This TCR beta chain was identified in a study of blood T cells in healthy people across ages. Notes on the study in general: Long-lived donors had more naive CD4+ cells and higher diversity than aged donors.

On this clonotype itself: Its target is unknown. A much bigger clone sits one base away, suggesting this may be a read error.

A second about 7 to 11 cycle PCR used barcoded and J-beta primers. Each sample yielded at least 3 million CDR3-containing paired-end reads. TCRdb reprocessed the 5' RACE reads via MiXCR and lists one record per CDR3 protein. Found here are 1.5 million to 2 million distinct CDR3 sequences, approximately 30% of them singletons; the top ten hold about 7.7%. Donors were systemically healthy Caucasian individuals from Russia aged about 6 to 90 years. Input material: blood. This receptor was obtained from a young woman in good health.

The CDR3 DNA sequence: TGCGCCAGCAGCCCCGGACAGGGGGCGGATGGCTGCACCTTC. Translation: CASSPGQGADGCTF. This chain uses TRBV5-1 with TRBJ1-2; 11 bases agree with TRBD1. CDR1 and CDR2 (germline): SGHRS, YFSETQ. The CDR3 has 14 residues.